Described below is a single T cell receptor (beta chain) sequence and its context. This clone's antigen is unknown. There are no base qualities to consult, and no much larger clone falls within one base. Trimming costs V 1 base and J 5 bases, and their ends lie 7 bases apart. CDR1 and CDR2 are drawn from the germline V gene: SGDLS, YYNGEE. Spanning cysteine to phenylalanine, the CDR3 consists of 13 amino acids. The retained sequence is limited to the CDR3, 39 bases, with the frame set at the first base. This sample is part of a study of T cells after yellow fever vaccination (dated by TCRdb to between 2017 and 2020). Regarding the study in general: The SMART-Seq v4 Ultra Low Input RNA kit was used to prepare libraries from fractions with low cell numbers. To follow T-cell clones before and after both primary and booster YFV17D yellow fever vaccination, bulk TCR alpha and beta repertoires underwent longitudinal sequencing. Two healthy male donors, one aged 18 to 29 and one aged 30 to 40 years, made up the cohort. Blood was collected at multiple timepoints before and after primary and secondary immunization, and bulk PBMC replicates and cell subsets were isolated. The study at large found these results: Computational filtering was required because FACS-sorted repertoires could contain abundant contaminating clonotypes from the bulk population. Only a couple of donors were included in the study, so the extent to which the findings can be generalized is limited. The secondary T-cell response was found to be weaker but faster than the primary response, with a peak reached on day 5 rather than on day 15. Most clones expanded after primary vaccination were re-detected after the booster (about 95% of CD4 and 88% of CD8), suggesting broad memory maintenance. A small fraction of clonotypes appeared in both the CD4 and CD8 compartments, likely as a result of convergent recombination.

According to the study, the label for this sample's treatment or condition signals: live attenuated yellow fever vaccine strain. Two biological replicates of bulk PBMCs were collected at each blood-draw timepoint. A standard Ficoll-Paque protocol was used to isolate PBMCs from peripheral blood. TriZol was used to extract RNA from bulk PBMCs, from CD4 and CD8 fractions, and from dextramer-positive and dextramer-negative fractions. TCR cDNA was synthesized by 5'RACE template switching, through which a universal primer site and unique molecular identifiers were introduced. cDNA synthesis was primed from both the TCR alpha and TCR beta constant segments. Two PCR steps were used to amplify libraries, with sample barcodes and sequencing adapters being added in the second step. Sequencing of the libraries was done on either Illumina HiSeq 2500 (2x100 bp) or NovaSeq (2x150 bp). In the original analysis: MIGEC was used to demultiplex reads and collapse the reads into UMI consensus sequences, and MiXCR was used for V(D)J alignment. Vaccine-responding clonotypes were defined with edgeR using replicate PBMC samples, requiring FDR below 0.01 and a log2 fold change above 5 up to day 15. CD4 or CD8 identity was assigned to each bulk clonotype according to whether the clonotype was present at higher abundance in the sequenced CD4 repertoire or the sequenced CD8 repertoire. Using fastp trimming at Q25 and MiXCR clonotype assembly, TCRdb reanalyzed the public sequencing data and kept in-frame beta chains. Entries are consolidated by CDR3 protein sequence, retaining the most common genes and DNA. TCRdb assigned the V and J calls; the authors' analysis was not used. Present in this sample are roughly 500,000 distinct CDR3 sequences, 15% to 20% of which were seen just once. The top ten hold approximately 14% of the sample.

This TCR derives from a man younger than 45 who received the YFV17D yellow fever vaccine. The V and J genes are TRBV9 and TRBJ2-1; a confident D gene designation cannot be given. The specimen comprised PBMCs, sampled 15 days after the yellow fever booster vaccination. The DNA sequence is as follows: TGTGCCAGCAGCGTAACTCGGGACAATGAGCAGTTCTTC. This translates into CASSVTRDNEQFF.